These T cell receptor beta chains were read from a single sample in a study of blood T cells in healthy people across ages. TCRdb independently ran MiXCR on the 5' RACE reads; one entry per CDR3 protein. Of under 1,100,000 distinct CDR3 sequences detected, 20% to 25% appear once; the ten largest clones hold approximately 0.79%. The same sample was also studied in work on T cells of mothers and their children.

Sequencing input: blood. Receptor source: a girl aged 2-10 years in good health. Both conserved end residues are part of each CDR3. Each record gives: clone size, D gene, V gene, J gene, CDR3 protein, CDR3 DNA. A D gene is named only where the DNA matches it firmly. Rows may omit the clone size; those that give it use once, few, many or a size class.

few	NA	TRBV29-1	TRBJ1-2	CSVGQGGYGYTF	TGCAGCGTTGGGCAGGGTGGGTATGGCTACACCTTC
NA	TRBD2	TRBV15	TRBJ2-7	CATGTSDSYEQYF	TGTGCCACAGGGACTAGCGACTCCTACGAGCAGTACTTC
few	NA	TRBV14	TRBJ2-1	CASSPLHSTGVQFF	TGTGCCAGTAGCCCCCTACATTCGACTGGGGTGCAGTTCTTC
NA	NA	TRBV6-1	TRBJ2-7	CASSEVGEGAYEQYF	TGTGCCAGCAGTGAAGTGGGAGAGGGGGCCTACGAGCAGTACTTC
NA	NA	TRBV18	TRBJ1-2	CASSRKGEANYGYTF	TGTGCCAGCTCTCGAAAGGGGGAGGCTAACTATGGCTACACCTTC
NA	NA	TRBV14	TRBJ2-5	CASSIYRRETQYF	TGTGCCAGCAGTATTTACAGGAGGGAGACCCAGTACTTC
few	NA	TRBV4-3	TRBJ1-2	CASSQDLLTGFGYTF	TGCGCCAGCAGCCAAGATCTACTCACGGGGTTTGGCTACACCTTC
NA	TRBD2	TRBV20-1	TRBJ2-5	CSARGLAGVETQYF	TGCAGTGCTAGGGGACTAGCGGGAGTAGAGACCCAGTACTTC
NA	TRBD1	TRBV6-6	TRBJ2-5	CASSYIAGGETQYF	TGTGCCAGCAGTTACATCGCAGGGGGCGAGACCCAGTACTTC
few	NA	TRBV13	TRBJ2-1	CASSSTGHPYNEQFF	TGTGCCAGCAGCTCCACAGGGCACCCCTACAATGAGCAGTTCTTC
few	TRBD1	TRBV12-3/TRBV12-4	TRBJ2-3	CASSPDRGRADTQYF	TGTGCCAGCAGTCCGGACAGGGGGCGGGCAGATACGCAGTATTTT
NA	TRBD1	TRBV12-3/TRBV12-4	TRBJ1-1	CASTPTRGQGNMNTEAFF	TGTGCCAGCACCCCAACTAGGGGACAGGGTAATATGAACACTGAAGCTTTCTTT
NA	NA	TRBV27	TRBJ1-2	CASSLSGYGGYTF	TGTGCCAGCAGTTTATCAGGGTACGGCGGCTACACCTTC
few	TRBD1	TRBV12-3/TRBV12-4	TRBJ1-4	CASSQTGNREKLFF	TGTGCCAGCAGCCAGACAGGGAACCGTGAAAAACTGTTTTTT
NA	TRBD2	TRBV5-1	TRBJ2-1	CASSLGGTGTRYDEQFF	TGCGCCAGCAGCTTAGGCGGGACCGGGACTAGGTACGATGAGCAGTTCTTC
NA	NA	TRBV29-1	TRBJ2-5	CSVGAVASKGRETQYF	TGCAGCGTTGGGGCTGTGGCTTCAAAGGGGCGAGAGACCCAGTACTTC
few	TRBD2	TRBV29-1	TRBJ2-1	CSVDVGSGSSSYNEQFF	TGCAGCGTTGATGTGGGTAGCGGGAGTAGCTCCTACAATGAGCAGTTCTTC
NA	NA	TRBV10-3	TRBJ1-4	CAIGFGEKLFF	TGTGCCATCGGCTTTGGTGAAAAACTGTTTTTT
few	NA	TRBV28	TRBJ2-5	CASSLGRWRETQYF	TGTGCCAGCAGCTTGGGCCGATGGCGAGAGACCCAGTACTTC
NA	NA	TRBV29-1	TRBJ2-3	CSVGGAREDTQYF	TGCAGCGTTGGGGGGGCCCGGGAAGATACGCAGTATTTT
few	NA	TRBV3-1	TRBJ2-5	CASSYLLGSGLQETQYF	TGTGCCAGCAGTTACCTATTGGGGTCCGGTTTACAAGAGACCCAGTACTTC
NA	TRBD2	TRBV5-1	TRBJ2-1	CASSLDRAGGNEQFF	TGCGCCAGCAGCTTGGATCGAGCGGGAGGCAATGAGCAGTTCTTC
few	NA	TRBV4-3	TRBJ2-1	CASSQVGEVHNEQFF	TGCGCCAGCAGCCAAGTAGGAGAAGTCCACAATGAGCAGTTCTTC
NA	TRBD2	TRBV3-1	TRBJ2-5	CASNQLIAGATQETQYF	TGTGCCAGCAACCAGTTGATAGCGGGAGCCACCCAAGAGACCCAGTACTTC
NA	TRBD1	TRBV4-3	TRBJ2-5	CASSQDRDSRGETQYF	TGCGCCAGCAGCCAAGATAGGGACAGCCGTGGGGAGACCCAGTACTTC
few	NA	TRBV29-1	TRBJ2-3	CSVVEGVDTQYF	TGCAGCGTGGTTGAGGGGGTAGATACGCAGTATTTT
few	NA	TRBV7-2	TRBJ2-4	CASSQGSNIQYF	TGTGCCAGCAGCCAAGGATCAAACATTCAGTACTTC
few	NA	TRBV4-3	TRBJ2-5	CASSPSPGLAFGGIKQYF	TGCGCCAGCAGCCCATCCCCCGGCCTAGCCTTTGGAGGAATCAAGCAGTACTTC
few	NA	TRBV27	TRBJ2-7	CASSLSTGTPSEQYF	TGTGCCAGCAGTTTATCGACAGGTACCCCCAGCGAGCAGTACTTC
few	NA	TRBV29-1	TRBJ2-2	CSVERPANTGELFF	TGCAGCGTTGAGAGGCCAGCGAACACCGGGGAGCTGTTTTTT
NA	TRBD1	TRBV5-5	TRBJ1-4	CASSRDRVLNEKVFF	TGTGCCAGCAGCAGAGACAGGGTTTTGAATGAAAAAGTGTTTTTT
NA	NA	TRBV28	TRBJ1-6	CASSIQGGNNNSPLHF	TGTGCCAGCAGTATCCAGGGTGGAAACAATAATTCACCCCTCCACTTT
few	TRBD1	TRBV7-8	TRBJ2-5	CASSVTGELGETQYF	TGTGCCAGCAGCGTTACAGGGGAACTCGGTGAGACCCAGTACTTC
NA	TRBD1	TRBV13	TRBJ2-2	CARGGSNTGELFF	TGTGCCAGAGGGGGCTCGAACACCGGGGAGCTGTTTTTT
NA	NA	TRBV11-1	TRBJ2-5	CASSLTEGKETQYF	TGTGCCAGCAGCTTGACAGAAGGAAAAGAGACCCAGTACTTC
few	TRBD2	TRBV11-3	TRBJ2-7	CASSLGGGTTYEQYF	TGTGCCAGCAGCTTAGGGGGGGGGACCACCTACGAGCAGTACTTC
few	NA	TRBV7-2	TRBJ2-1	CASSSGTIHNEQFF	TGTGCCAGCAGCTCGGGGACAATCCACAATGAGCAGTTCTTC
NA	NA	TRBV7-6	TRBJ2-7	CASSLGPRYEQYF	TGTGCCAGCAGCTTAGGCCCTAGATACGAGCAGTACTTC
few	NA	TRBV10-3	TRBJ1-2	CAITCGGYTF	TGTGCCATCACGTGCGGCGGCTACACCTTC
few	NA	TRBV9	TRBJ1-1	CASSDKQGAEAFF	TGTGCCAGCAGCGATAAACAGGGTGCTGAAGCTTTCTTT
NA	NA	TRBV24-1	TRBJ2-1	CATSETGRDEQFF	TGTGCCACCAGTGAAACAGGAAGGGATGAGCAGTTCTTC
NA	TRBD2	TRBV11-2	TRBJ2-3	CASSFARGTSTDTQYF	TGTGCCAGCAGCTTTGCGCGGGGGACTAGCACAGATACGCAGTATTTT
few	NA	TRBV28	TRBJ2-7	CASSRGLQYF	TGTGCCAGCAGTCGCGGACTGCAGTACTTC
NA	NA	TRBV19	TRBJ2-4	CASEFQGGKNIQYF	TGTGCCAGCGAGTTTCAGGGAGGCAAAAACATTCAGTACTTC
few	NA	TRBV10-3	TRBJ2-7	CAIKQGTPEQYF	TGTGCCATCAAGCAGGGAACACCCGAGCAGTACTTC
NA	TRBD1	TRBV7-9	TRBJ1-2	CASSPRTGGLYGYTF	TGTGCCAGCAGCCCAAGGACAGGGGGCCTCTATGGCTACACCTTC
NA	TRBD2	TRBV29-1	TRBJ2-7	CSVEAGAGGYEQYF	TGCAGCGTTGAAGCAGGGGCGGGGGGCTACGAGCAGTACTTC
few	NA	TRBV5-1	TRBJ2-2	CASSLAVGDDAGELFF	TGCGCCAGCAGCTTGGCCGTTGGGGATGACGCCGGGGAGCTGTTTTTT
NA	TRBD2	TRBV20-1	TRBJ2-1	CSAPNSGGVTNEQFF	TGCAGTGCCCCGAATAGCGGGGGGGTTACCAATGAGCAGTTCTTC